These 25 T cell receptor beta chains originate from one sample sequenced in a study of human T cells and chemical hapten exposure. MiXCR, run by TCRdb on the RACE reads, gives a single entry per CDR3 protein. This sample has approximately 95,000 distinct CDR3 sequences, with 11% found just once. As to time point: patch test 2, 6 weeks after DPC sensitization. Regarding treatment: therapeutic diphenylcyclopropenone sensitization with weekly scalp DPC. The starting material was whole blood, obtained in connection with sensitization to the hapten diphenylcyclopropenone (DPC). The receptors were gathered from a middle-aged woman with alopecia areata. Some clones in this sample may be carry-over from other donors' samples.

This clonotype was counted many times. V and J are TRBV3-1 and TRBJ1-2; D remains ambiguous. V was clipped by 0 bases and J by 1 base, with 3 bases between them. In germline, CDR1 is LGHDT, CDR2 YNNKEL (reference sequence). This CDR3 comprises 13 residues. The CDR3 coding sequence is TGTGCCAGCAGCCAAGAGGATAACTATGGCTACACCTTC. It is translated as CASSQEDNYGYTF.

This clonotype was detected ten times or more. The rearrangement joins TRBV12-3 or TRBV12-4 to TRBJ2-7; D is perhaps TRBD1 (6 bases). The CDR3 loop spans 13 amino acids. V was trimmed by 5 bases and J by 5 bases, leaving 13 bases between them. The CDR3 DNA reads as TGTGCCAGCAGTCCGTGGGGGCGTAACGAGCAGTACTTC. Amino acids: CASSPWGRNEQYF.

This clonotype was seen only a few times. V is TRBV7-2 and J is TRBJ2-7; D is ambiguous. This CDR3 region has 12 residues. Germline CDR1 reads SGHTA; CDR2 reads FQGNSA. V lost 5 bases and J 1 base, leaving 6 bases between the germline ends. CDR3: CASSVVSYEQYF. The DNA for the CDR3 is TGTGCCAGCAGCGTAGTGTCCTACGAGCAGTACTTC.

V and J are TRBV6-4 and TRBJ2-1, with D unclear. CDR1 and CDR2 (germline): MRHNA, SNTAGT. The CDR3 runs to 13 residues. Trimming stripped 5 bases from V and 0 bases from J, with 5 bases between. The CDR3 loop reads CASSKGSYNEQFF. The CDR3 bases are TGTGCCAGCAGTAAGGGCTCCTACAATGAGCAGTTCTTC.

The chain recombines TRBV29-1 with TRBJ2-7; tentative D call: TRBD1 (6 bases). Trimming pared 7 bases from V and 6 bases from J, leaving 16 bases between. The CDR3 sequence is 12 residues long. Germline loops: CDR1 SQVTM, CDR2 ANQGSEA. The DNA for the CDR3 is TGCAGCGCCGCCGGGACAACTACCGAGCAGTACTTC. Protein sequence: CSAAGTTTEQYF.

The rearrangement uses TRBV12-3 or TRBV12-4 and TRBJ2-2, with 12 bases matching TRBD2. V was pared by 5 bases and J by 6 bases, with 7 bases of the junction left unmatched. The CDR3 is made up of 16 amino acids. The CDR3, as DNA: TGTGCCAGCAGTCCTCTAGCGGGAGGGCCCCCCGGGGAGCTGTTTTTT. This codes for CASSPLAGGPPGELFF.

This chain joins TRBV20-1 and TRBJ2-3, with TRBD2 matching 10 bases. The trim removed 7 bases at V and 5 bases at J, leaving 15 bases unmatched. CDR3 length: 16 amino acids. Looked up from germline, CDR1 is DFQATT and CDR2 is SNEGSKA (reference sequence). This CDR3 reads CSVTLQPSGRGDTQYF. DNA for the CDR3: TGCAGTGTTACCCTGCAGCCTAGCGGGAGAGGAGATACGCAGTATTTT.

This clonotype was observed a few times. The rearrangement links TRBV6-5 to TRBJ2-3; D tentatively fits TRBD1 or TRBD2 (5 bases each). The CDR3 covers 17 residues. Germline assignment: CDR1 MNHEY and CDR2 SVGAGI. Trimming removed 6 bases at V and 4 bases at J, with 23 bases between. As DNA, the CDR3 is TGTGCCAGCAGCCAAAGCAGACCGGGACGGTCTTCAGATACGCAGTATTTT. It codes for CASSQSRPGRSSDTQYF.

In this sample, this clonotype turned up a few times. J is TRBJ1-1 and V is TRBV30; D uncertain. The ends were cut back, 2 bases at V and 7 bases at J, with 11 bases in the middle. The CDR3 is 12 residues long. Germline CDR1 reads GTSNPN; CDR2 reads SVGIG (reference sequence). The CDR3: CAWSPTNYEAFF. The DNA for the CDR3 is TGTGCCTGGAGTCCTACCAACTATGAAGCTTTCTTT.

A remark on this clonotype: A much larger clone is a single base away; this may be a read error. V and J are TRBV30 and TRBJ2-1, with 8 bases identical to TRBD2. The CDR3 runs to 14 residues. J gave up 5 bases and V 5 bases, and 8 bases lay outside the gene matches. Germline V gene data show CDR1 as GTSNPN and CDR2 as SVGIG (reference sequence). CDR3 loop: CAWGGGQSHNEQFF. CDR3 bases: TGTGCCTGGGGCGGGGGGCAGTCCCACAATGAGCAGTTCTTC.

This clonotype was detected only a few times. The chain uses TRBV7-6 and TRBJ2-7, with no clear D. Trimming pared 6 bases from V and 6 bases from J, leaving 15 bases between. The CDR3 loop spans 13 amino acids. The germline V gene has CDR1 SGHVS and CDR2 FNYEAQ. The CDR3 is CASREEIASEQYF. Written as DNA, the CDR3 is TGTGCCAGCAGAGAGGAGATAGCCTCCGAGCAGTACTTC.

The rearrangement uses TRBV6-2 or TRBV6-3 and TRBJ2-3; the D call may be TRBD1 or TRBD2 (6 bases each). In germline, CDR1 is MNHEY, CDR2 SVGEGT. The CDR3 is made up of 13 amino acids. The V end was cut by 10 bases, the J end by 4 bases, with 15 bases between. In DNA form, the CDR3 reads TGTGCCACCTCCTCCGGGGGCCCAGATACGCAGTATTTT. Translation gives CATSSGGPDTQYF.

The chain carries TRBV7-2 and TRBJ2-1; 10 nucleotides match TRBD1. Losses at the gene ends were 4 bases for V and 9 bases for J; bases not matched to a gene: 9. The CDR3 runs to 15 residues. CDR1 and CDR2 (germline): SGHTA, FQGNSA. The DNA of the CDR3 is TGTGCCAGCAGCTGGGCTGGGGACAGGGGACGTGAGCAGTTCTTC. Its protein product is CASSWAGDRGREQFF. The full variable domain, in which reference TRBV7-2 and TRBJ2-1 provide the parts outside the CDR3, is GAGVSQSPSNKVTEKGKDVELRCDPISGHTALYWYRQSLGQGLEFLIYFQGNSAPDKSGLPSDRFSAERTGGSVSTLTIQRTQQEDSAVYLCASSWAGDRGREQFFGPGTRLTVL.

This clonotype has ten or more counts. The chain carries TRBV25-1 and TRBJ2-1, with D unresolved. There are 14 residues in the CDR3. Germline loops: CDR1 MGHDK, CDR2 SYGVNS. Deletions cut 5 bases from V and 2 bases from J, with 10 bases between. The CDR3 bases are TGTGCCAGCAGTCCTCCTCTGGCCTACAATGAGCAGTTCTTC. It specifies CASSPPLAYNEQFF.

V gene TRBV20-1 combines with J gene TRBJ1-6; 7 nucleotides match TRBD1. CDR1 and CDR2 from the germline V gene are DFQATT and SNEGSKA (reference sequence). V was clipped by 6 bases and J by 5 bases; unmatched bases: 7. CDR3 length: 14 residues. The DNA of the CDR3 is TGCAGTGCCCCCACAGGGGCCAATAATTCACCCCTCCACTTT. This codes for CSAPTGANNSPLHF.

This sequence joins TRBV6-2 or TRBV6-3 and TRBJ2-4, with TRBD2 matching 7 bases. Germline loops: CDR1 MNHEY, CDR2 SVGEGT. V shed 0 bases and J 2 bases; nucleotides not matched to a gene: 7. The CDR3 totals 17 residues. CDR3 sequence: CASSYSKRSGTKNIQYF. The CDR3 DNA reads as TGTGCCAGCAGTTACTCGAAACGAAGCGGGACCAAAAACATTCAGTACTTC.

This clonotype has only one observation. The J gene is TRBJ1-6, the V gene TRBV14; D remains unclear. Trimming cost V 4 bases and J 2 bases, with 9 bases left between them. Germline CDR1 reads SGHDN; CDR2 reads FVKESK. CDR3 length equals 15 residues. The CDR3 DNA is TGTGCCAGCAGCCGAGACACTACCTATAATTCACCCCTCCACTTT. It translates to CASSRDTTYNSPLHF.

This clonotype came up many times. The chain joins TRBV10-2 to TRBJ2-2; 12 bases map to TRBD2. The CDR3 is 18 residues long. V lost 2 bases and J lost 2; bases outside the gene matches: 6. From germline, CDR1 is WSHSY and CDR2 SAAADI. The CDR3 is CASSERTSGIINTGELFF. CDR3 in DNA: TGCGCCAGCAGTGAGAGGACTAGCGGGATAATTAACACCGGGGAGCTGTTTTTT.

The table lists this clonotype with many counts. The chain has TRBV29-1 and TRBJ2-7; TRBD2 matches 9 bases. The germline CDR1 and CDR2 sequences are SQVTM and ANQGSEA. The CDR3 is 14 residues long. V lost 6 bases and J lost 7; bases outside the gene matches: 13. The CDR3 coding sequence is TGCAGCGTGGTTAGCGGGAGCCCCTCGGGGGAGCAGTACTTC. This gives the protein CSVVSGSPSGEQYF.

At least ten counts were recorded for this clonotype. The chain joins TRBV6-5 to TRBJ2-7; 14 bases line up with TRBD2. This CDR3 has 15 residues. Trimming at V came to 2 bases and at J to 3 bases, leaving 0 bases not matched to a gene. The germline V gene encodes CDR1 MNHEY and CDR2 SVGAGI. The CDR3 DNA follows: TGTGCCAGCAGTTACGGGACTAGCGGGAGCTACGAGCAGTACTTC. Its protein product is CASSYGTSGSYEQYF.

This chain links TRBV6-6 with TRBJ2-3; D is unclear. V gave up 0 bases and J gave up 0 bases, with 10 bases separating them. Germline V CDR1 and CDR2: MNHNY, SVGAGI (reference sequence). The CDR3 spans 16 residues. The CDR3, as DNA: TGTGCCAGCAGTTACTCTTCGACTCCGAGCACAGATACGCAGTATTTT. Translation gives CASSYSSTPSTDTQYF.

There are many counts of this clonotype. V usage is TRBV28 and J usage is TRBJ2-5, with D hard to call. Germline CDR1 is MDHEN and CDR2 is SYDVKM. This CDR3 has 13 residues. Trimming pared 7 bases from V and 4 bases from J, leaving 13 bases between. CDR3: CASKVISGETQYF. The CDR3 region has the DNA TGTGCCAGCAAAGTGATAAGTGGAGAGACCCAGTACTTC.

The chain carries TRBV12-3 or TRBV12-4 and TRBJ2-3; either TRBD1 or TRBD2 may fit D (6 bases each). CDR3 length: 16 residues. The V and J ends lost 3 bases and 2 bases respectively, with 15 bases between them. CDR3 sequence (DNA): TGTGCCAGCAGTTTTGCGGGACAATTAAACACAGATACGCAGTATTTT. Amino acid sequence: CASSFAGQLNTDTQYF.

The CDR3 protein is CASYADTQYF. CDR3 DNA sequence: TGTGCCAGTTACGCAGATACGCAGTATTTT. The chain carries TRBV27 and TRBJ2-3; no reliable D call. The V gene's germline CDR1 is MNHEY and CDR2 SMNVEV (reference sequence). Trimming took 9 bases from V and 4 from J, leaving 5 bases between them. CDR3 length: 10 residues.

V and J are TRBV11-3 and TRBJ2-1; D unresolved. The V end was cut by 0 bases, the J end by 5 bases, with 8 bases between. Per germline, CDR1 SGHNT and CDR2 YENEEA. This CDR3 is built from 14 residues. CDR3 nucleotide sequence: TGTGCCAGCAGCTTAGAGGGGTTAGACAATGAGCAGTTCTTC. It specifies CASSLEGLDNEQFF.